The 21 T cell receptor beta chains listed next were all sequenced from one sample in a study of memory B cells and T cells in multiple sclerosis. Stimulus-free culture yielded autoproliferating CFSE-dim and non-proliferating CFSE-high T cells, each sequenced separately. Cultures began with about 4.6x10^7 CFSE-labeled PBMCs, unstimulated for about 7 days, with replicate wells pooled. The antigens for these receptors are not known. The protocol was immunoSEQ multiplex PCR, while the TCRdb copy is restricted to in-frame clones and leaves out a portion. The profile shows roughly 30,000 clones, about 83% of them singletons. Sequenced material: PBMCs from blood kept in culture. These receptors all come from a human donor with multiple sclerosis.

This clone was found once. The CDR3 nucleotides read TGTGCCAGCAGCCTCTGGGGGGACCAAGAGACCCAGTACTTC. Amino acids: CASSLWGDQETQYF. The V call is TRBV27, the J call TRBJ2-5, with TRBD2 as a possible D gene (6 bases). The CDR3 runs 14 residues. V lost 6 bases and J 0 bases, leaving 11 bases between the germline ends. In germline, CDR1 is MNHEY, CDR2 SMNVEV (reference sequence).

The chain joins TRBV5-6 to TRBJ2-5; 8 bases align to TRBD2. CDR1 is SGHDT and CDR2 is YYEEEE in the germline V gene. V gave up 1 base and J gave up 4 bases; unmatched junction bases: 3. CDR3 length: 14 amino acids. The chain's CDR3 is CASSLITSGETQYF. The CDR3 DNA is TGTGCCAGCAGCTTGATCACTAGCGGAGAGACCCAGTACTTC.

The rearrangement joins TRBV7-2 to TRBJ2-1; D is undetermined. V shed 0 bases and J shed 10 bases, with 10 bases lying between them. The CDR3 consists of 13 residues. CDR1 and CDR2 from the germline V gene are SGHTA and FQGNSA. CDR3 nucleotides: TGTGCCAGCAGCTTAGCGCCTGGACGGGAGCAGTTCTTC. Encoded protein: CASSLAPGREQFF.

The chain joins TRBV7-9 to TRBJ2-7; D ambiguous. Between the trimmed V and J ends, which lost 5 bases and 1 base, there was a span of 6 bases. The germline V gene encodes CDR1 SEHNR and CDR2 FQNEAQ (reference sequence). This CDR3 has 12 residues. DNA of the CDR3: TGTGCCAGCAGCCCCGGATCCTACGAGCAGTACTTC. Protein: CASSPGSYEQYF.

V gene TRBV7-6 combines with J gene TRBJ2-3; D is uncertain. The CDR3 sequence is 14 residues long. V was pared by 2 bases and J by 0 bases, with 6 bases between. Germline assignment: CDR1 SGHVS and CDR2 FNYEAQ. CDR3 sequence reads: CASSLSTSTDTQYF. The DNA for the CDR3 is TGTGCCAGCAGCTTAAGTACTAGCACAGATACGCAGTATTTT.

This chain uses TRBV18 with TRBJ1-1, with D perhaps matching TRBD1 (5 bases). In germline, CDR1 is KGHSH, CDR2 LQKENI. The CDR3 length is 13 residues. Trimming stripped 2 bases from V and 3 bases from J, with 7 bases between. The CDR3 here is CASSPGAHTEAFF. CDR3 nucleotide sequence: TGTGCCAGCTCACCAGGGGCTCACACTGAAGCTTTCTTT.

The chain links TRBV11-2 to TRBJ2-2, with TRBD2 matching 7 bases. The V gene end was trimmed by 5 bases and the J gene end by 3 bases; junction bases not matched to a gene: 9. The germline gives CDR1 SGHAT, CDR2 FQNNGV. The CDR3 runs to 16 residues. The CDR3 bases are TGTGCCAGCAGCCGACTAGCAGGTTCGCACACCGGGGAGCTGTTTTTT. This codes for CASSRLAGSHTGELFF.

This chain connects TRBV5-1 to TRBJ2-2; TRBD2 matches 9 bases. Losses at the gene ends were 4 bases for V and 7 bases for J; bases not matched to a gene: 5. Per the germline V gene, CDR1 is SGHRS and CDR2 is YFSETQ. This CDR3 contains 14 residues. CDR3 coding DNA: TGCGCCAGCAGCGATAGCGGGAGAAACGGGGAGCTGTTTTTT. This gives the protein CASSDSGRNGELFF. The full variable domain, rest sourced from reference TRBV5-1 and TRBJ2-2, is KAGVTQTPRYLIKTRGQQVTLSCSPISGHRSVSWYQQTPGQGLQFLFEYFSETQRNKGNFPGRFSGRQFSNSRSEMNVSTLELGDSALYLCASSDSGRNGELFFGEGSRLTVL.

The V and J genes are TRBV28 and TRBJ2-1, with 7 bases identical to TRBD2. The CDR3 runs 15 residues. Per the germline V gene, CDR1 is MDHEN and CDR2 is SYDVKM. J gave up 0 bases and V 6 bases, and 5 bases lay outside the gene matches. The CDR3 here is CASSGEGSSYNEQFF. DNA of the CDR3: TGTGCCAGCAGCGGGGAGGGGAGCTCCTACAATGAGCAGTTCTTC.

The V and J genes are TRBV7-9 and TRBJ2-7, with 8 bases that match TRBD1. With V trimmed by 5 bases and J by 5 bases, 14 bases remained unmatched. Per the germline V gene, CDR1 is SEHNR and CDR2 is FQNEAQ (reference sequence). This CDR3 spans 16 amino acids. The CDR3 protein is CASSQGQEGWWNEQYF. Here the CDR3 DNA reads TGTGCCAGCAGCCAGGGACAGGAGGGGTGGTGGAACGAGCAGTACTTC.

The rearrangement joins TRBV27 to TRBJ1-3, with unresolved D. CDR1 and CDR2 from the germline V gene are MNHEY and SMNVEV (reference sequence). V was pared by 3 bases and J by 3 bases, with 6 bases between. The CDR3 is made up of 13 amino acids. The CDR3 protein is CASSFNFGNTIYF. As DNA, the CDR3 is TGTGCCAGCAGTTTCAATTTTGGAAACACCATATATTTT.

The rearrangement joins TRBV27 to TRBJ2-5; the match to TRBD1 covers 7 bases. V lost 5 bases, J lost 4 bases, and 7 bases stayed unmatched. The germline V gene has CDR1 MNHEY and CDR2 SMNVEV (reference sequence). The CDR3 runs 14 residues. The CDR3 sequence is CASSPSTGAETQYF. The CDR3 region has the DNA TGTGCCAGCAGTCCCTCAACAGGGGCAGAGACCCAGTACTTC.

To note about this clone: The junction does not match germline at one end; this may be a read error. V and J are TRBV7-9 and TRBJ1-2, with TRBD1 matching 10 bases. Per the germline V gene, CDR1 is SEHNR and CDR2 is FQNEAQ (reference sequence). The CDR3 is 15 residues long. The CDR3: CASSPRDRGNYGHTF. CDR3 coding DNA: TGTGCCAGCAGCCCAAGGGACAGGGGCAACTATGGCCACACCTTC.

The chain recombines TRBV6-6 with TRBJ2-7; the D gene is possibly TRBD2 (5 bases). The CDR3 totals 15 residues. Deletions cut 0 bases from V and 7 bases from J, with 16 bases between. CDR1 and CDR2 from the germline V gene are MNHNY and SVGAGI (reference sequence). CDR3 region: CASSYSVGSRREQYF. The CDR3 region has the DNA TGTGCCAGCAGTTACTCAGTGGGTTCAAGGAGGGAGCAGTACTTC.

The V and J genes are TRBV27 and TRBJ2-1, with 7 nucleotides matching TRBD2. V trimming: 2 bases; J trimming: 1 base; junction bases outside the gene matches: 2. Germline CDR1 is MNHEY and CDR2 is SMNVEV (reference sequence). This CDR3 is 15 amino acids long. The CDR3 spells CASSLAGVSYNEQFF. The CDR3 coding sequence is TGTGCCAGCAGTTTAGCGGGGGTTTCCTACAATGAGCAGTTCTTC.

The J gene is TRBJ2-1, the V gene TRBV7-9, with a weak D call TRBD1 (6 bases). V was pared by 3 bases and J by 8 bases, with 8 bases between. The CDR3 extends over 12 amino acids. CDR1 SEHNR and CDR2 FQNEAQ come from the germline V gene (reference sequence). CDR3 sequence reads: CASSFRQDEQFF. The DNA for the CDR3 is TGTGCCAGCAGCTTCCGACAGGATGAGCAGTTCTTC.

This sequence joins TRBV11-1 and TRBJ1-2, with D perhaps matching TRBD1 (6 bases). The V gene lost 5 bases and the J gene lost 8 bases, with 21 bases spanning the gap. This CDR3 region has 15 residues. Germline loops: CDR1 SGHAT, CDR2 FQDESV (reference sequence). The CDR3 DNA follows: TGTGCCAGCAGCGAGACGGGACAAAGTTCGGGAGGCTACACCTTC. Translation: CASSETGQSSGGYTF.

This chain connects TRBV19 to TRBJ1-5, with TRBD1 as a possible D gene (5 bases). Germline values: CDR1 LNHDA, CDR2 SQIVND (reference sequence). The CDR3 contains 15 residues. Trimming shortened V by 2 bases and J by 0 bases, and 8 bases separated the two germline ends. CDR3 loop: CASSIPGVSNQPQHF. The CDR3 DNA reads TGTGCCAGTAGTATACCGGGGGTTAGCAATCAGCCCCAGCATTTT.

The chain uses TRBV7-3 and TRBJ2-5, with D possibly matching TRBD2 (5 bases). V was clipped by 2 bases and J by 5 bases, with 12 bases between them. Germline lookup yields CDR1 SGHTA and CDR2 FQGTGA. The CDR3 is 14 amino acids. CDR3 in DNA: TGTGCCAGCAGCTTAGTGGGCGGGCTGGAGACCCAGTACTTC. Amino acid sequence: CASSLVGGLETQYF.

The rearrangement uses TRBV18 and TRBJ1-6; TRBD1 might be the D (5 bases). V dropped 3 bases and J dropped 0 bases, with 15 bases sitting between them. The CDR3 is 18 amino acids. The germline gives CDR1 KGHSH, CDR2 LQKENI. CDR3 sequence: CASSPIGTLSSYNSPLHF. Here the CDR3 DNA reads TGTGCCAGCTCACCGATCGGGACGCTAAGCTCCTATAATTCACCCCTCCACTTT. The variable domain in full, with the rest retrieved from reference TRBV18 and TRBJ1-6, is NAGVMQNPRHLVRRRGQEARLRCSPMKGHSHVYWYRQLPEEGLKFMVYLQKENIIDESGMPKERFSAEFPKEGPSILRIQQVVRGDSAAYFCASSPIGTLSSYNSPLHFGNGTRLTVT.

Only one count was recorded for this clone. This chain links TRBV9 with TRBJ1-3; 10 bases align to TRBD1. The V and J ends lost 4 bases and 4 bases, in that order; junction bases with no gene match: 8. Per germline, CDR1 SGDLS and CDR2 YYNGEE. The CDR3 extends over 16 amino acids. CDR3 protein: CASSTETGGAGNTIYF. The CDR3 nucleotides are TGTGCCAGCAGCACCGAGACAGGGGGCGCCGGAAACACCATATATTTT.